One T cell receptor beta chain is described in this entry. This clonotype was seen only a few times. This clone's antigen is unknown. The sample holds no much larger clone one base away, and base qualities are not on file. Sequencing was performed on an Illumina NovaSeq 6000. TCR cDNA was synthesized by 5'RACE template switching, which introduced a universal primer site and unique molecular identifiers. cDNA synthesis was primed from both the TCR alpha and TCR beta constant segments. Library amplification used two PCR steps, and the second PCR step added sample barcodes and sequencing adapters. Sequencing of libraries was done on Illumina HiSeq 2500 (2x100 bp) or NovaSeq (2x150 bp). The paper's data handling went like this. MIGEC handled demultiplexing of reads and collapsing into UMI consensus sequences, while MiXCR performed V(D)J alignment. Vaccine-responding clonotypes were identified with edgeR using replicate PBMC samples, with FDR below 0.01 and a log2 fold change above 5 up to day 15 being required. Each bulk clonotype was labeled CD4 or CD8 based on which sequenced repertoire, CD4 or CD8, contained the clonotype at higher abundance. Starting from the raw public reads, TCRdb applied fastp trimming at Q25, assembled clones with MiXCR and retained in-frame beta chains. Rows are combined by CDR3 protein, so each entry shows the most common genes and DNA. These V and J calls are TCRdb output, not the study's own analysis. Across this sample there are approximately 120,000 distinct CDR3 sequences, with about 8.2% seen only once. Roughly 40% of the sample is held by the ten biggest clonotypes.

The data originate from a study of T cells after yellow fever vaccination (dated by TCRdb to between 2018 and 2021). Concerning the study at large: The SMART-Seq v4 Ultra Low Input RNA kit was used to prepare libraries from fractions with low cell numbers. Two healthy male donors, one aged 18 to 29 and one aged 30 to 40 years, made up the cohort. Bulk PBMC replicates and cell subsets were isolated from blood drawn at multiple timepoints before and after both primary and secondary immunization. Bulk TCR alpha and beta repertoires were sequenced longitudinally to track T-cell clones before and after primary and booster YFV17D yellow fever vaccination. Results and caveats for the whole study, not just this receptor: The study included only two donors, which limits how far the findings can be generalized. Most clones expanded after primary vaccination were re-detected after the booster (almost 97% of CD4 and around 88% of CD8), suggesting broad memory maintenance. The secondary T-cell response was weaker than the primary response but faster, peaking on day 5 instead of day 15. A small share of clonotypes was detected in both CD4 and CD8 compartments, with the overlap likely arising from convergent recombination. Computational filtering was required because FACS-sorted repertoires could contain abundant contaminating clonotypes from the bulk population.

Explained via the paper, the treatment or condition label denotes: live attenuated yellow fever vaccine strain. PBMCs were isolated from peripheral blood using a standard Ficoll-Paque protocol. Dynabeads CD4 and CD8 positive selection kits were used to isolate the CD4 and CD8 T-cell fractions. TriZol was used to extract RNA from bulk PBMCs, from CD4 and CD8 fractions, and from dextramer-positive and dextramer-negative fractions. The input for sequencing was CD8+ T cells sorted from PBMCs, taken on the day of the yellow fever booster vaccination. This TCR was recovered from a man aged 18 to 29 who received the YFV17D yellow fever vaccine.

The sequence in DNA is TGTGCCAGCAGCGCGGGCTACCAAGAGACCCAGTACTTC. The resulting protein is CASSAGYQETQYF. The receptor chain draws on TRBV9 and TRBJ2-5, with no confidently assigned D gene. Including cysteine and phenylalanine, the CDR3 has 13 amino acids. The entry retains the CDR3 DNA only, 39 bases that are in frame from base 1. CDR1 and CDR2 are drawn from the germline V gene: SGDLS, YYNGEE. The V and J ends are trimmed by 3 bases and 0 bases, leaving 6 bases between them. When the CDR3 is completed using the reference TRBV9 and TRBJ2-5 genes on either side, the full variable domain is DSGVTQTPKHLITATGQRVTLRCSPRSGDLSVYWYQQSLDQGLQFLIQYYNGEERAKGNILERFSAQQFPDLHSELNLSSLELGDSALYFCASSAGYQETQYFGPGTRLLVL.